This TCR beta chain came from a study of shared clonotypes between healthy human individuals. Points on this clone: Its antigen is not identified. This is likely an artifact of a read error, given a far larger clone one base away.

Study-wide results and caveats: A few donors showed sharing of about 4.7% of naive CD4 clonotypes. Larger estimated richness was generally recorded for naive subsets relative to memory subsets.

In the study's own analysis: Junction-only sequences without quality scores came from ImmunoSEQ, so filtering differed. TCRdb keeps only in-frame clones here, not all; method: immunoSEQ multiplex PCR. From that table come the V and J calls and clone size; the DNA was used to work out D and trimming. The sample contains some 1 million clones, around 76% of which appear only once. The germline V gene has CDR1 SGHTA and CDR2 FQGNSA. The CDR3 consists of 15 residues. V shed 5 bases, J shed 0 bases, and the junction held 4 bases outside the gene matches. Source material: memory CD4+ T cells sorted from blood. The subset denotes: CD45RA-negative fraction. The receptor comes from a man younger than 35 in good health. This sequence joins TRBV7-2 and TRBJ1-3, with 7 positions matching TRBD1. CDR3 nucleotide sequence: TGTGCCAGCAGCCCTCGACAGGGCTCTGGAAACACCATATATTTT. Protein sequence: CASSPRQGSGNTIYF.